This T cell receptor (beta chain) emerged from a study of T cell responses to AZD1222 COVID-19 vaccine. Findings of the study overall: Donors skewed white British and female; clonal diversity was possibly underestimated. Spike was spanned by vaccine-associated CD4 TCRs, which were dominant at 160-218 and 743-854.

Investigators merged groups given second doses at roughly 4 or roughly 12 weeks. As concerns this clone: As yet, its antigen is unknown.

This table comes from immunoSEQ multiplex PCR, and its TCRdb copy is limited to in-frame clones, with some not included. The sample includes 40,000 to 55,000 clones, 70% to 90% of them seen just once. The receptor was derived from an adult who received the AZD1222 COVID-19 vaccine. Sequences were derived from peripheral blood, sampled 28 days after the second AZD1222 dose.

This CDR3 reads CASSDPDRGLQPQHF. As DNA, the CDR3 is TGTGCCAGCAGTGACCCGGACAGGGGATTACAGCCCCAGCATTTT. The rearrangement links TRBV6-4 to TRBJ1-5, with TRBD1 matching 9 bases. J was trimmed by 7 bases and V by 2 bases; bases with no gene match: 6. Germline assignment: CDR1 MRHNA and CDR2 SNTAGT. The length of the CDR3 is 15 residues.